These T cell receptor beta chains were read from a single sample in a study of blood T cell repertoires in COVID-19. Profiled with immunoSEQ multiplex PCR; TCRdb holds only in-frame clones, not every one. The repertoire holds hundreds of thousands of clones, with more than 80% as singletons. The source material was PBMCs or T cells enriched from blood (not recorded which). These receptors all stem from a man aged 30 to 39 who had recovered from COVID-19. Each CDR3 is given with its conserved first and last residue. Fields, in order: V gene, clone size, D gene, J gene, CDR3 protein, CDR3 DNA. The D gene is left open where the match is weak. Rows may omit the clone size; those that give it use once, few, many or a size class.

V: TRBV12-2
size: NA
D: NA
J: TRBJ1-6
CDR3: CASRPGRGSYSPLHF
DNA: TGTGCAAGTCGCCCAGGAAGGGGTAGCTATTCACCCCTCCACTTT

V: TRBV7-6
size: NA
D: TRBD2
J: TRBJ2-1
CDR3: CASSLVSSGSLEAFF
DNA: TGTGCCAGCAGCTTAGTGTCTAGCGGGAGCCTCGAGGCGTTCTTC

V: TRBV5-1
size: NA
D: TRBD2
J: TRBJ2-3
CDR3: CASSTPATSGGTDTQYF
DNA: TGCGCCAGCAGCACACCTGCGACTAGCGGGGGCACAGATACGCAGTATTTT

V: TRBV5-1
size: NA
D: NA
J: TRBJ1-1
CDR3: CASSLRAFF
DNA: TGCGCCAGCAGCCTCCGAGCTTTCTTT

V: TRBV29-1
size: few
D: TRBD1
J: TRBJ1-1
CDR3: CSAWGQGGGNTEAFF
DNA: TGCAGCGCGTGGGGACAGGGCGGGGGAAACACTGAAGCTTTCTTT

V: TRBV4-1
size: NA
D: NA
J: TRBJ1-6
CDR3: CASSQYPGTENSPLHF
DNA: TGCGCCAGCAGCCAATATCCCGGGACTGAAAATTCACCCCTCCACTTT

V: TRBV28
size: NA
D: NA
J: TRBJ1-2
CDR3: CASSRGFYYGYTF
DNA: TGTGCCAGCAGTAGAGGTTTTTACTATGGCTACACCTTC

V: TRBV7-8
size: NA
D: NA
J: TRBJ2-2
CDR3: CASSFGASYAGELFF
DNA: TGTGCCAGCAGCTTTGGGGCTAGTTATGCCGGGGAGCTGTTTTTT

V: TRBV3-1/TRBV3-2
size: once
D: TRBD1
J: TRBJ1-2
CDR3: CASSQEGTGSYGYTF
DNA: TGTGCCAGCAGCCAAGAAGGGACAGGGAGCTATGGCTACACCTTC

V: TRBV28
size: NA
D: TRBD2
J: TRBJ2-1
CDR3: CASSSTTSGSDEQFF
DNA: TGTGCCAGCAGTTCGACCACTAGCGGGAGCGATGAGCAGTTCTTC

V: TRBV28
size: NA
D: NA
J: TRBJ2-3
CDR3: CASSLLSGGDTQYF
DNA: TGTGCCAGCAGTTTATTGTCAGGGGGGGATACGCAGTATTTT

V: TRBV15
size: NA
D: TRBD1
J: TRBJ1-1
CDR3: CATSRKGQGGIEAFF
DNA: TGTGCCACCAGCAGGAAAGGACAGGGGGGGATTGAAGCTTTCTTT

V: TRBV7-2
size: NA
D: NA
J: TRBJ1-6
CDR3: CASSLSGDSPLHF
DNA: TGTGCCAGCAGCTTAAGCGGGGACTCACCCCTCCACTTT

V: TRBV28
size: NA
D: NA
J: TRBJ2-7
CDR3: CASSLNWGRGVYEQYF
DNA: TGTGCCAGCAGTTTAAACTGGGGCAGGGGGGTCTACGAGCAGTACTTC

V: TRBV5-5
size: once
D: NA
J: TRBJ2-7
CDR3: CASSLFSTVYEQYF
DNA: TGTGCCAGCAGCTTGTTTAGTACGGTGTACGAGCAGTACTTC

V: TRBV9
size: NA
D: TRBD1
J: TRBJ2-7
CDR3: CASSAGQDSYEQYF
DNA: TGTGCCAGCAGCGCGGGACAGGATTCCTACGAGCAGTACTTC

V: TRBV24-1
size: NA
D: TRBD2
J: TRBJ2-5
CDR3: CATGKREIETQYF
DNA: TGTGCCACCGGGAAGCGGGAGATAGAGACCCAGTACTTC

V: TRBV4-1
size: NA
D: NA
J: TRBJ2-5
CDR3: CASSQGTSNDQETQYF
DNA: TGCGCCAGCAGCCAGGGAACTAGCAATGACCAAGAGACCCAGTACTTC

V: TRBV6-5
size: NA
D: TRBD1
J: TRBJ1-2
CDR3: CASKGTGEIGGYTF
DNA: TGTGCCAGCAAGGGGACAGGGGAAATCGGAGGCTACACCTTC

V: TRBV19
size: NA
D: TRBD1
J: TRBJ2-3
CDR3: CASSIYVDRGTDTQYF
DNA: TGTGCCAGTAGTATCTATGTCGACAGGGGAACAGATACGCAGTATTTT

V: TRBV5-1
size: NA
D: NA
J: TRBJ1-6
CDR3: CASRPPGTAFTDSPLHF
DNA: TGCGCCAGCAGGCCTCCGGGAACTGCCTTCACGGATTCACCCCTCCACTTT

V: TRBV7-8
size: once
D: NA
J: TRBJ2-2
CDR3: CASSTRLGGELFF
DNA: TGTGCCAGCAGCACCCGACTGGGCGGGGAGCTGTTTTTT

V: TRBV5-1
size: NA
D: NA
J: TRBJ2-6
CDR3: CASSGGNAGANVLTF
DNA: TGCGCCAGCTCCGGGGGTAACGCTGGGGCCAACGTCCTGACTTTC

V: TRBV11-2
size: NA
D: NA
J: TRBJ2-4
CDR3: CASSLASNIQYF
DNA: TGTGCCAGCAGCTTAGCTTCGAACATTCAGTACTTC

V: TRBV5-1
size: NA
D: NA
J: TRBJ2-3
CDR3: CASSFWSGAITDTQYF
DNA: TGCGCCAGCAGCTTTTGGTCAGGGGCGATCACAGATACGCAGTATTTT

V: TRBV4-1
size: NA
D: NA
J: TRBJ1-5
CDR3: CASSQAGSNQPQHF
DNA: TGCGCCAGCAGCCAAGCGGGTAGCAATCAGCCCCAGCATTTT

V: TRBV18
size: NA
D: NA
J: TRBJ1-4
CDR3: CASSPLSQGGEKLFF
DNA: TGTGCCAGCTCACCACTCTCACAGGGCGGTGAAAAACTGTTTTTT

V: TRBV5-1
size: NA
D: TRBD1
J: TRBJ2-6
CDR3: CASRTTGVGANVLTF
DNA: TGCGCCAGCAGGACGACAGGGGTCGGGGCCAACGTCCTGACTTTC

V: TRBV24-1
size: NA
D: NA
J: TRBJ1-1
CDR3: CATQGGNTEAFF
DNA: TGTGCCACCCAAGGGGGTAACACTGAAGCTTTCTTT

V: TRBV20-1
size: few
D: NA
J: TRBJ2-7
CDR3: CSARQSYEQYF
DNA: TGCAGTGCTAGACAGTCCTACGAGCAGTACTTC

V: TRBV6-5
size: NA
D: TRBD2
J: TRBJ2-2
CDR3: CASSYGLAGPGELFF
DNA: TGTGCCAGCAGTTACGGACTAGCGGGCCCCGGGGAGCTGTTTTTT

V: TRBV5-8
size: NA
D: NA
J: TRBJ2-1
CDR3: CASSLGLQGNNEQFF
DNA: TGTGCCAGCAGCTTGGGTTTACAGGGAAACAATGAGCAGTTCTTC

V: TRBV9
size: NA
D: NA
J: TRBJ1-4
CDR3: CASSTGVDEKLFF
DNA: TGTGCCAGCAGCACGGGAGTTGACGAAAAACTGTTTTTT

V: TRBV7-9
size: NA
D: TRBD1
J: TRBJ1-4
CDR3: CASSLASGTGNEKLFF
DNA: TGTGCCAGCAGCTTAGCCTCCGGGACAGGGAATGAAAAACTGTTTTTT

V: TRBV5-4
size: NA
D: TRBD1
J: TRBJ2-7
CDR3: CASSPPGQGIYEQYF
DNA: TGTGCCAGCAGCCCTCCGGGACAGGGCATATACGAGCAGTACTTC

V: TRBV30
size: NA
D: NA
J: TRBJ2-7
CDR3: CACKPTPYEQYF
DNA: TGTGCCTGTAAACCGACTCCCTACGAGCAGTACTTC

V: TRBV5-1
size: NA
D: NA
J: TRBJ2-7
CDR3: CASSLLGRDYEQYF
DNA: TGCGCCAGCAGCTTGCTGGGGCGCGACTACGAGCAGTACTTC

V: TRBV5-1
size: NA
D: TRBD2
J: TRBJ2-7
CDR3: CASSGRAIDGSYEQYF
DNA: TGCGCCAGTAGCGGGAGGGCCATAGACGGATCCTACGAGCAGTACTTC

V: TRBV18
size: NA
D: NA
J: TRBJ1-1
CDR3: CASSPGAFVAFF
DNA: TGTGCCAGCTCACCGGGGGCCTTTGTCGCTTTCTTT

V: TRBV4-2
size: NA
D: NA
J: TRBJ2-6
CDR3: CASSPFFSGSSGANVLTF
DNA: TGTGCCAGCAGCCCGTTTTTTAGCGGTTCCTCTGGGGCCAACGTCCTGACTTTC

V: TRBV9
size: NA
D: TRBD2
J: TRBJ2-1
CDR3: CASSVVTSGSSHNEQFF
DNA: TGTGCCAGCAGCGTAGTTACTAGCGGGAGTTCCCACAATGAGCAGTTCTTC

V: TRBV25-1
size: NA
D: TRBD1
J: TRBJ1-1
CDR3: CASSKDRVTISTEAFF
DNA: TGTGCCAGCAGTAAGGACAGGGTCACGATTAGCACTGAAGCTTTCTTT

V: TRBV2
size: NA
D: NA
J: TRBJ1-2
CDR3: CASSEGRVYGYTF
DNA: TGTGCCAGCAGTGAGGGGAGGGTCTATGGCTACACCTTC

V: TRBV28
size: NA
D: TRBD2
J: TRBJ2-1
CDR3: CATRLGSGTSTYNEQFF
DNA: TGTGCCACCAGGCTTGGCTCCGGGACTAGTACCTACAATGAGCAGTTCTTC

V: TRBV29-1
size: NA
D: TRBD1
J: TRBJ1-5
CDR3: CSVADRGNQPQHF
DNA: TGCAGCGTCGCTGACAGGGGCAATCAGCCCCAGCATTTT

V: TRBV15
size: NA
D: NA
J: TRBJ2-2
CDR3: CATSRGGQNTGELFF
DNA: TGTGCCACCAGCAGGGGCGGACAGAACACCGGGGAGCTGTTTTTT

V: TRBV19
size: NA
D: NA
J: TRBJ2-5
CDR3: CASSIAPFPAAETQYF
DNA: TGTGCCAGTAGTATAGCTCCTTTTCCAGCGGCGGAGACCCAGTACTTC

V: TRBV7-8
size: NA
D: NA
J: TRBJ2-1
CDR3: CASSSPSYNEQFF
DNA: TGTGCCAGCAGCTCCCCTTCCTACAATGAGCAGTTCTTC